This TCR beta chain was documented in a study of cytotoxic CD8 clonotypes in ibrutinib-treated CLL. Trimming took 3 bases from V and 6 from J, leaving 15 bases between them. This CDR3 spans 14 amino acids. CDR1 is SNHLY, CDR2 FYNNEI, per germline. Study observations and caveats: Clonality (at baseline) was higher than in age-matched healthy donors and tracked circulating CD8+ T-cell counts.

A remark on this clone: Its specificity is not known.

The assay was immunoSEQ multiplex PCR, and TCRdb's table has in-frame clones only and misses some. The data contain about 270,000 clones, around 69% of them singletons. The chain recombines TRBV2 with TRBJ2-7, with D hard to call. The TCR was taken from a human donor with chronic lymphocytic leukemia. The material was PBMCs, obtained at disease progression, from a patient treated with ibrutinib. DNA for the CDR3: TGTGCCAGCAGTGATGGCTCCGGGTCCCTCGAGCAGTACTTC. Protein product: CASSDGSGSLEQYF. Based on the CDR3 plus reference TRBV2 and TRBJ2-7, the full variable domain is EPEVTQTPSHQVTQMGQEVILRCVPISNHLYFYWYRQILGQKVEFLVSFYNNEISEKSEIFDDQFSVERPDGSNFTLKIRSTKLEDSAMYFCASSDGSGSLEQYFGPGTRLTVT.